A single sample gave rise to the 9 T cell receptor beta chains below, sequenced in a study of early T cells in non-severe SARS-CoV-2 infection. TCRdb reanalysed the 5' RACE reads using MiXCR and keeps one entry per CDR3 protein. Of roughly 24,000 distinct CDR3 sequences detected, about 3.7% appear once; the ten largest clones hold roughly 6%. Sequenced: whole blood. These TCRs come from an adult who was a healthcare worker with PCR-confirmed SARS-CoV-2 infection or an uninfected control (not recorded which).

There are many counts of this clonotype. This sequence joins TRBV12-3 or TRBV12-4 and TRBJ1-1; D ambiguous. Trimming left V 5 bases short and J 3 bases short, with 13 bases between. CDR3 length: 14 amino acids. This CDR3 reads CASSATRGDTEAFF. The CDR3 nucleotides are TGTGCCAGCAGTGCGACTCGAGGCGACACTGAAGCTTTCTTT.

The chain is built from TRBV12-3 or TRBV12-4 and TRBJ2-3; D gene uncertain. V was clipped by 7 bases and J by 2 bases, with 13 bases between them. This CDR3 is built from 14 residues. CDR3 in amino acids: CASTPRIATDTQYF. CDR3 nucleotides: TGTGCCAGCACCCCTCGTATCGCCACAGATACGCAGTATTTT.

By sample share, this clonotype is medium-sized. The CDR3 here is CASSEDSSSNQPQHF. As DNA, the CDR3 is TGTGCCAGCAGCGAGGACAGTAGTAGCAATCAGCCCCAGCATTTT. This rearrangement joins TRBV11-1 to TRBJ1-5; D is perhaps TRBD1 (6 bases). Trimming removed 5 bases at V and 0 bases at J, with 11 bases between. This CDR3 spans 15 amino acids. Germline CDR1 is SGHAT and CDR2 is FQDESV (reference sequence).

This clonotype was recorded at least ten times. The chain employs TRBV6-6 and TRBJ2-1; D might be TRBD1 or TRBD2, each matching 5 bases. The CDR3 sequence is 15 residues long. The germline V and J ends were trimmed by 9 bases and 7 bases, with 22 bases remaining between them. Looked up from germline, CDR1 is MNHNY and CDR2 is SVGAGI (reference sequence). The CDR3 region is CASRSQGAWGNEQFF. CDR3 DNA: TGTGCCAGTAGGTCCCAAGGGGCTTGGGGGAATGAGCAGTTCTTC.

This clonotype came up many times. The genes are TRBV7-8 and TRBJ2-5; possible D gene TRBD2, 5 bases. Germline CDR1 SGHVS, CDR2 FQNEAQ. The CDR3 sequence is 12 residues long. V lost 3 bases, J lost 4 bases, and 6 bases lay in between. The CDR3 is CASSFEGETQYF. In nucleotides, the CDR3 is TGTGCCAGCAGCTTTGAGGGAGAGACCCAGTACTTC.

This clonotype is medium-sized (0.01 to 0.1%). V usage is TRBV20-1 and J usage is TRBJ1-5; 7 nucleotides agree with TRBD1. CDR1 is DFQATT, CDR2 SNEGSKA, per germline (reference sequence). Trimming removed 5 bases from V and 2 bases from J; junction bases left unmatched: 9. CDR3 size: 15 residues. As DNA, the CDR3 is TGCAGTGCTCTTCAAGGGGGCTCAGGCAATCAGCCCCAGCATTTT. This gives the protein CSALQGGSGNQPQHF.

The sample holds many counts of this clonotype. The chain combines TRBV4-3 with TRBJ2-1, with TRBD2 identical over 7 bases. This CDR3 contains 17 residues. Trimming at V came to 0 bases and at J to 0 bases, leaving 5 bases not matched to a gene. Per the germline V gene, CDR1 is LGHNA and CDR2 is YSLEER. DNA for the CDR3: TGCGCCAGCAGCCAAGATCGGGGCGGGAGCTCCTACAATGAGCAGTTCTTC. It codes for CASSQDRGGSSYNEQFF.

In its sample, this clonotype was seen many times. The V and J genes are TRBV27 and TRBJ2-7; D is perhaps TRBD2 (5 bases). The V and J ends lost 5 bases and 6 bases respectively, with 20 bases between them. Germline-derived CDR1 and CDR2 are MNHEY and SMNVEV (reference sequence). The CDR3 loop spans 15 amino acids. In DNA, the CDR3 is TGTGCCAGCAGTCCTCGAGGGCCAGGTCGGAGCGAGCAGTACTTC. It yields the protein CASSPRGPGRSEQYF.

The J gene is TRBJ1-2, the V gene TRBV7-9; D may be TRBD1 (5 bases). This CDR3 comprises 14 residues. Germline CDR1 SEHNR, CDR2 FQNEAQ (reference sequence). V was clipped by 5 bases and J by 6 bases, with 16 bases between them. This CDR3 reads CASSNIIQEHGYTF. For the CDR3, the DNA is TGTGCCAGCAGCAATATAATACAGGAACATGGCTACACCTTC.